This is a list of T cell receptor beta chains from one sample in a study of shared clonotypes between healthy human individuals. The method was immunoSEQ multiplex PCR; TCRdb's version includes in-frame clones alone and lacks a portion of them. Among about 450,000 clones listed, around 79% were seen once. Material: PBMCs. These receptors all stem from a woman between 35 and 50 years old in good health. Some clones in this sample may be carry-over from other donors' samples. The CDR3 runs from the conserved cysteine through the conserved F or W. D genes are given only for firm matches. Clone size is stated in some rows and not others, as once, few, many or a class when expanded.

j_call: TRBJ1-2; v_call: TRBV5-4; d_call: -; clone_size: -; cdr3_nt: TGTGCCAGCAGCGCGCCTGGGGATGTCTATGGCTACACCTTC; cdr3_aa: CASSAPGDVYGYTF
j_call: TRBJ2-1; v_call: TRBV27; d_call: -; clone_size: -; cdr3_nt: TGTGCCAGCAGACTGGTTCCCTACAATGAGCAGTTCTTC; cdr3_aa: CASRLVPYNEQFF
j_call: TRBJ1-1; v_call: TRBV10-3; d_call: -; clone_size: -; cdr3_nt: TGTGCCATCAGTCAGGGGAACACTGAAGCTTTCTTT; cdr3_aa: CAISQGNTEAFF
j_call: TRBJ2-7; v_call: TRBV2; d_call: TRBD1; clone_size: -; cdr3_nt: TGTGCCAGCACAGGGGGCGTCGAGCAGTACTTC; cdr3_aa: CASTGGVEQYF
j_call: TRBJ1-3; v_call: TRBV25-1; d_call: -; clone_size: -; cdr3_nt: TGTGCCAGCAGAGGTGACACCATATATTTT; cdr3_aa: CASRGDTIYF
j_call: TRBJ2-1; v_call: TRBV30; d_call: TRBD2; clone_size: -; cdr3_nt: TGTGCCTGGAGCCGTGGACTAGCGGGAACAGACAATGAGCAGTTCTTC; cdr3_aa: CAWSRGLAGTDNEQFF
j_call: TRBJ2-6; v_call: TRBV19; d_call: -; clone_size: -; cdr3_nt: TGTGCCAGTAGCAACATAGGCGAGGGGGCCAACGTCCTGACTTTC; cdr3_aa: CASSNIGEGANVLTF
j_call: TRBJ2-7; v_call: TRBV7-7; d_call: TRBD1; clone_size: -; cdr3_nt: TGTGCTAGCAGCTTAGAGGCAGGGGGAAGCGAGCAGTACTTC; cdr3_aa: CASSLEAGGSEQYF
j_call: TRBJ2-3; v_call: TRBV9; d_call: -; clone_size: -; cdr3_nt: TGTGCCAGCAGTGCTGACGGGAGCACAGATACGCAGTATTTT; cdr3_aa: CASSADGSTDTQYF
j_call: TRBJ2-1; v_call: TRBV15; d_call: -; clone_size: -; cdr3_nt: TGTGCCACCTCCCTGGGTAGCTACTACAATGAGCAGTTCTTC; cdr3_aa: CATSLGSYYNEQFF
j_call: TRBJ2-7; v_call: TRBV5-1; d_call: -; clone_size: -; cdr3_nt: TGCGCCAGCAGCTTGGCCAGGGGGGGAAGGTACGAGCAGTACTTC; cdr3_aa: CASSLARGGRYEQYF
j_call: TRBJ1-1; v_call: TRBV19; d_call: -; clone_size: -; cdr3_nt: TGTGCCAGTAGTACCTGGGAGACTGAAGCTTTCTTT; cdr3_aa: CASSTWETEAFF
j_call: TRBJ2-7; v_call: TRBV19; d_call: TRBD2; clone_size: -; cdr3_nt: TGTGCCAGTAGTAAGATGGCGGGAGGCTTCACGGCCTCTGAGCAGTACTTC; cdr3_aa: CASSKMAGGFTASEQYF
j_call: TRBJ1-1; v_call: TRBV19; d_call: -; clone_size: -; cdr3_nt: TGTGCCAGTAGTATACCCCGTCCGAACACTGAAGCTTTCTTT; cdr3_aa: CASSIPRPNTEAFF
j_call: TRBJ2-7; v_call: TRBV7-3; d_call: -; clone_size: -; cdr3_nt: TGTGCCAGCAGCCGCGGGTTGATCCCCACCTACGAGCAGTACTTC; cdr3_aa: CASSRGLIPTYEQYF
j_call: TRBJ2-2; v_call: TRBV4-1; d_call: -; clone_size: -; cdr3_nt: TGCGCCAGCAGCCAAGGGGGCTACACCGGGGAGCTGTTTTTT; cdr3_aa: CASSQGGYTGELFF
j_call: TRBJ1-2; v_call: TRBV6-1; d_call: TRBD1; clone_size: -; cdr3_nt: TGTGCCAGCAGTGTAGGGACAGCAGCTGGCTACACCTTC; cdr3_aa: CASSVGTAAGYTF
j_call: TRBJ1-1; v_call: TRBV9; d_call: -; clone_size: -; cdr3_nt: TGTGCCAGCAGCCGCATGGGGGGAGCGGGTACTGAAGCTTTCTTT; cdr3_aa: CASSRMGGAGTEAFF
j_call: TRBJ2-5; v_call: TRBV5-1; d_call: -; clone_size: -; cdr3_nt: TGCGCCAGCAGCTTGAGGAGCGGGCAAGAGACCCAGTACTTC; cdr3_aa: CASSLRSGQETQYF
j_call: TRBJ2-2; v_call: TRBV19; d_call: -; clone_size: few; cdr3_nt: TGTGCCAGTAGTGCGGCGCCTCGAGGCACCGGGGAGCTGTTTTTT; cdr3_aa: CASSAAPRGTGELFF
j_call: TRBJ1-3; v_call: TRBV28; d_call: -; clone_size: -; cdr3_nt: TGTGCCAGCAGTATACGCACAGGGTCTTCTGGAAACACCATATATTTT; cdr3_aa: CASSIRTGSSGNTIYF
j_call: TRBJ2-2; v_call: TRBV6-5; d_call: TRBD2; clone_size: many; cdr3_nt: TGTGCCAGCAGTTGGACTCTAGCGGGAGTGGGCGGGGAGCTGTTTTTT; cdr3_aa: CASSWTLAGVGGELFF
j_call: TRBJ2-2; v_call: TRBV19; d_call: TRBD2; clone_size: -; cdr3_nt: TGTGCCAGTAGTTCCTTAGCGGGAGCGAACACCGGGGAGCTGTTTTTT; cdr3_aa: CASSSLAGANTGELFF
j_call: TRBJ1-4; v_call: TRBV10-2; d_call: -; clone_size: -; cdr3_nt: TGCGCCAGCAGTGAATGGGCTGAGGAAAAACTGTTTTTT; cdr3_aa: CASSEWAEEKLFF
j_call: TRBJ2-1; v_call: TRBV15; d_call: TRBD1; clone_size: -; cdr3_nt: TGTGCCACCAGCAGGACAGGGTTTATCGATGAGCAGTTCTTC; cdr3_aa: CATSRTGFIDEQFF
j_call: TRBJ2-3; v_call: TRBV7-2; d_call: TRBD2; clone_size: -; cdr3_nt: TGTGCCAGCAGCTCCCAAAGCGGGACTAGCACAGATACGCAGTATTTT; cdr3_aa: CASSSQSGTSTDTQYF
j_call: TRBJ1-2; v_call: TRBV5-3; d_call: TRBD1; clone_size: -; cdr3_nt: TGTGCCAGAAGCTTGGATAAGAGGGGACAGCTACCCTATGGCTACACCTTC; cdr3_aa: CARSLDKRGQLPYGYTF
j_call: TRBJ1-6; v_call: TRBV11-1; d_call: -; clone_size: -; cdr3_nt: TGTGCCAGCAGCTTAGCCGTAAATTCACCCCTCCACTTT; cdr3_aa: CASSLAVNSPLHF
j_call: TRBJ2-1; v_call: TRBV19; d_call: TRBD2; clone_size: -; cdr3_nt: TGTGCCAGTAGTACAGGGACTAGCGGGATGAATGAGCAGTTCTTC; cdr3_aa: CASSTGTSGMNEQFF
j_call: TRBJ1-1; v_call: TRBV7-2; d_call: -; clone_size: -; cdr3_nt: TGTGCCAGCAGCTTAGATGGCGCCAAAGGTGAAGCTTTCTTT; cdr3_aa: CASSLDGAKGEAFF
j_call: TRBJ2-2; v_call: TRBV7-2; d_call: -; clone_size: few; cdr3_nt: TGTGCCAGCAGCTTAGCGCGGTTGGGCTTACTGAACACCGGGGAGCTGTTTTTT; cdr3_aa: CASSLARLGLLNTGELFF
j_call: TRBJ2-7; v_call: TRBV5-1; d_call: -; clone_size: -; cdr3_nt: TGCGCCAGCAGCTTGGTTACAGGCAACGGACGGGAGCAGTACTTC; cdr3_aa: CASSLVTGNGREQYF
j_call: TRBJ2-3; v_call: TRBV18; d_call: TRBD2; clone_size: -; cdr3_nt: TGTGCCAGCTCACGAACTAGCGGGAACACGGGGAGCACAGATACGCAGTATTTT; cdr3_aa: CASSRTSGNTGSTDTQYF
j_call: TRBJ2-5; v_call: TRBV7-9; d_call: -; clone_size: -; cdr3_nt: TGTGCCAGCAGCTTAGCGCTCCTAGACCAAGAGACCCAGTACTTC; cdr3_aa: CASSLALLDQETQYF
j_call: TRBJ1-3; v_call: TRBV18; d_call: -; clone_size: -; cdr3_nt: TGTGCCAGCTCACTGGGGATGGGAAACACCATATATTTT; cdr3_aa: CASSLGMGNTIYF
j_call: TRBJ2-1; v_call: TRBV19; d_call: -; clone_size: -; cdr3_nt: TGTGCCAGTAGTATAGATAGGGTGCGTAATGAGCAGTTCTTC; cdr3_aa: CASSIDRVRNEQFF
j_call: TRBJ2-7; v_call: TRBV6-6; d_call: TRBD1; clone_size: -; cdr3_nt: TGTGCCAGCAGCAGACAGGGTTCAGACTACGAGCAGTACTTC; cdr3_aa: CASSRQGSDYEQYF
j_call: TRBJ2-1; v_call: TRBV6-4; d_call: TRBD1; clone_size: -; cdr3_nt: TGTGCCAGCAGGGCGACAGGGTTACACAATGAGCAGTTCTTC; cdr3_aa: CASRATGLHNEQFF
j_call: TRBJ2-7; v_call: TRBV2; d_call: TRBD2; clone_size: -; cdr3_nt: TGTGCCAGCAGTGAAGCGCTGGCTAGCGGGAGGAAGTACTTC; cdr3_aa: CASSEALASGRKYF
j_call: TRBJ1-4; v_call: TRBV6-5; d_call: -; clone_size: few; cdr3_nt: TGTGCCAGCAGTCCGGACTCATTGGGGGAAAAACTGTTTTTT; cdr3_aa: CASSPDSLGEKLFF
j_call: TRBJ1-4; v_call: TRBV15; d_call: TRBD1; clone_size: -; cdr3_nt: TGTGCCACCAGCAGAGAAGCCACAGGGGGTGTTGAAAAACTGTTTTTT; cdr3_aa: CATSREATGGVEKLFF
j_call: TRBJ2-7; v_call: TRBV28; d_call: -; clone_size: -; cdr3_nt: TGTGCCAGCAGTTTAAGGTTTAATGCAGGCTACGAGCAGTACTTC; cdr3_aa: CASSLRFNAGYEQYF
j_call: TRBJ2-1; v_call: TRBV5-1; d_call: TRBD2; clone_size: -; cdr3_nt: TGCGCCAGCAGCCCTAGCGGTTTTAATGAGCAGTTCTTC; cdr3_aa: CASSPSGFNEQFF
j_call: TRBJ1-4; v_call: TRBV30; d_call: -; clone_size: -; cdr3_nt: TGTGCCTGGGGAGAGGGTAATGAAAAACTGTTTTTT; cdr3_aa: CAWGEGNEKLFF
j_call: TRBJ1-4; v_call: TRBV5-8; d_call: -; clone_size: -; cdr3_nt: TGTGCCAGCAGCTTGGCCAGGCGAGCCGCCGAAAAACTGTTTTTT; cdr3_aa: CASSLARRAAEKLFF
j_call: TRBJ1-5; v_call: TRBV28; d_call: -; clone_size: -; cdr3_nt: TGTGCCAGCAGTTTACTTACACGAGGGGCCAGCAATCAGCCCCAGCATTTT; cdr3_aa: CASSLLTRGASNQPQHF
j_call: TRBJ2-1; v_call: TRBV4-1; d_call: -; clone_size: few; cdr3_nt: TGCGCCAGCAGTCGGGAGTTGCCGGGGGAGCAGTTCTTC; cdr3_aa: CASSRELPGEQFF
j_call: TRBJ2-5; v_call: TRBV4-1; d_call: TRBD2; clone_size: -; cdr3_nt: TGCGCCAGCAGCCAAGGTTCAGCGGGGCGCCCAACGGGGACCCAGTACTTC; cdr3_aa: CASSQGSAGRPTGTQYF
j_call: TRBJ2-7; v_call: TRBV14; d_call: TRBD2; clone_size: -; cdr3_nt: TGTGCCAGCAGCATTCCGGGACTAGCATACGAGCAGTACTTC; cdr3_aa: CASSIPGLAYEQYF